A single T cell receptor (beta chain) is shown here with its context. Antigen: not known. The record originates from a study of cytomegalovirus exposure and HLA in healthy donors. Study findings and constraints: Across donors, presence/absence analyses took sequencing depth to be roughly uniform. HLA alleles showed associations with fewer than 20,000 TCR beta sequences in a later analysis, at a 0.05 false discovery rate.

V lost 7 bases, J lost 2 bases, and 21 bases lay in between. The CDR3 runs to 17 residues. Germline CDR1 reads MGHRA; CDR2 reads YSYEKL. With 60 Vbeta and 13 Jbeta primers, the PCR was carried out. Sequencing used immunoSEQ multiplex PCR; TCRdb keeps in-frame clones, though not all of them. This table holds 150,000 or so clones. The sample was PBMCs. V gene TRBV4-1 combines with J gene TRBJ2-1, with D possibly being TRBD2 (5 bases). The source is a woman between 18 and 29 years old in good health and CMV-seronegative. CDR3 DNA: TGCGCCAGCACCCCAAGGTTTCGGGATGGGGCCTACAATGAGCAGTTCTTC. Its translation: CASTPRFRDGAYNEQFF.